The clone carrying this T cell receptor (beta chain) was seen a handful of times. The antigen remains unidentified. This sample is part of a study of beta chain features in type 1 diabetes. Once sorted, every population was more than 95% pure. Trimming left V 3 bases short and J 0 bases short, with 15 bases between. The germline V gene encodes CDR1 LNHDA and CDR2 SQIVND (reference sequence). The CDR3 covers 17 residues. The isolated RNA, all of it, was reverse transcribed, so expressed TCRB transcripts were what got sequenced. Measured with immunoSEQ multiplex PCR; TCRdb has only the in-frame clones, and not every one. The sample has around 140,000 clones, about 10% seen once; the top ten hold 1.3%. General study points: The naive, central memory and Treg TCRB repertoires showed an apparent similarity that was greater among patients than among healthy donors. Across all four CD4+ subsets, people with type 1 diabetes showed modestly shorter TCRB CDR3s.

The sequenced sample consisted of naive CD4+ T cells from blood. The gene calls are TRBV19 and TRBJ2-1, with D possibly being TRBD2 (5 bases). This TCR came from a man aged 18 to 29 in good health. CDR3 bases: TGTGCCAGTAGTATTAGAAGCGGAGAACACTCCTACAATGAGCAGTTCTTC. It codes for CASSIRSGEHSYNEQFF. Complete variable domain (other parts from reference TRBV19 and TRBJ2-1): DGGITQSPKYLFRKEGQNVTLSCEQNLNHDAMYWYRQDPGQGLRLIYYSQIVNDFQKGDIAEGYSVSREKKESFPLTVTSAQKNPTAFYLCASSIRSGEHSYNEQFFGPGTRLTVL.